Reported below is one T cell receptor (beta chain). The sample is drawn from a study of blood T cells in healthy people across ages. Trimming took off 1 base at V and 7 bases at J, with 10 bases between the two ends. Germline lookup yields CDR1 SGHTA and CDR2 FQGNSA. The CDR3 loop spans 13 amino acids. Sample-barcoded 5' priming and a J-beta primer mix drove a second PCR of about 6 to 11 cycles. TCRdb reprocessed the 5' RACE reads with MiXCR, giving one entry per CDR3 protein. The sample lists around 500,000 distinct CDR3 sequences; less than 60% were seen once. The TCR originated in an elderly man in good health. Sequencing used blood. This rearrangement joins TRBV7-2 to TRBJ2-5; D gene uncertain. The CDR3 sequence: CASSLVRMGTQYF. The CDR3 DNA is TGTGCCAGCAGCTTAGTTAGAATGGGGACCCAGTACTTC.